These 21 T cell receptor beta chains were all obtained from the same sample, sequenced in a study of CD8+CD57+ T cells in acquired aplastic anemia. CD8+CD57+ cell expansion, shown by flow cytometry, had occurred in the patients selected for sequencing. Genomic DNA, serving as template, underwent TCR beta VDJ and CDR3 profiling. TCRdb ran MiXCR on the reads and lists one entry per CDR3 protein. This sample has about 180,000 distinct CDR3 sequences, with 50% to 65% found just once. Material: sorted CD4+, CD8+, or CD8+CD57+ T cells (not recorded which) from PBMCs. These receptors all come from a human donor with aplastic anemia.

The gene calls are TRBV2 and TRBJ2-7; 8 nucleotides align to TRBD2. V was pared by 6 bases and J by 5 bases, with 9 bases of the junction left unmatched. The CDR3 consists of 14 residues. The germline V gene encodes CDR1 SNHLY and CDR2 FYNNEI. CDR3 loop: CASRPGLAPHEQYF. The CDR3 DNA sequence: TGTGCCAGCAGACCTGGACTAGCACCCCACGAGCAGTACTTC. Complete variable domain (other parts from reference TRBV2 and TRBJ2-7): EPEVTQTPSHQVTQMGQEVILRCVPISNHLYFYWYRQILGQKVEFLVSFYNNEISEKSEIFDDQFSVERPDGSNFTLKIRSTKLEDSAMYFCASRPGLAPHEQYFGPGTRLTVT.

The chain employs TRBV14 and TRBJ2-5; D gene uncertain. Germline V lookup: CDR1 SGHDN, CDR2 FVKESK. The CDR3 runs 16 residues. V lost 0 bases to trimming and J lost 5 bases, with 16 bases between them. The CDR3 DNA is TGTGCCAGCAGCCAAGATTGGGGTCTAGGAAGGGAGACCCAGTACTTC. It specifies CASSQDWGLGRETQYF. Full variable domain (rest looked up from reference TRBV14 and TRBJ2-5): EAGVTQFPSHSVIEKGQTVTLRCDPISGHDNLYWYRRVMGKEIKFLLHFVKESKQDESGMPNNRFLAERTGGTYSTLKVQPAELEDSGVYFCASSQDWGLGRETQYFGPGTRLLVL.

The J gene is TRBJ2-7, the V gene TRBV9; D is perhaps TRBD1 or TRBD2 (7 bases each). Germline-derived CDR1 and CDR2 are SGDLS and YYNGEE. V lost 3 bases, J lost 6 bases, and 13 bases lay in between. The CDR3 totals 13 residues. CDR3 DNA: TGTGCCAGCAGCGCTGTCAGGGGGGGCGAGCAGTACTTC. This sequence encodes CASSAVRGGEQYF.

The chain couples TRBV20-1 to TRBJ2-7; 7 bases line up with TRBD1. The ends lost 0 bases at V and 4 bases at J; junction bases unmatched: 12. The CDR3 runs 16 residues. Germline V gives CDR1 DFQATT, CDR2 SNEGSKA (reference sequence). DNA for the CDR3: TGCAGTGCTAGAGACCACCTGGGGGACAGCGGATACGAGCAGTACTTC. Its translation: CSARDHLGDSGYEQYF.

This clonotype has ten or more counts. This chain connects TRBV5-1 to TRBJ2-1, with TRBD2 as a possible D gene (7 bases). The CDR3 spans 18 residues. Per the germline V gene, CDR1 is SGHRS and CDR2 is YFSETQ. Trimming left V 4 bases short and J 0 bases short, with 20 bases between. The CDR3 loop is CASSLSDSGDYSYNEQFF. The CDR3 DNA is TGCGCCAGCAGCCTGTCGGACAGCGGGGACTACTCCTACAATGAGCAGTTCTTC.

Many counts were recorded for this clonotype. This chain links TRBV12-5 with TRBJ2-7; either TRBD1 or TRBD2 may fit D (6 bases each). The CDR3 has 15 residues. V was cut by 4 bases and J by 3 bases, with 16 bases left in between. The germline V gene has CDR1 LGHNT and CDR2 FRNRAP. The CDR3 loop reads CASGSAGHPDYEQYF. The CDR3 DNA follows: TGTGCTAGTGGTTCGGCGGGACACCCAGACTACGAGCAGTACTTC.

The chain carries TRBV20-1 and TRBJ1-1, with 7 positions matching TRBD1. With 4 bases clipped from V and 3 bases from J, the junction kept 8 bases outside the gene matches. Germline CDR1 DFQATT, CDR2 SNEGSKA (reference sequence). The CDR3 consists of 14 residues. The CDR3 DNA sequence: TGCAGTGCTAACCCAAACAGGGGTTACACTGAAGCTTTCTTT. Translated, it gives CSANPNRGYTEAFF.

V is TRBV7-2 and J is TRBJ2-7; D is undetermined. The CDR3 loop spans 15 amino acids. The ends were cut back, 5 bases at V and 3 bases at J, with 17 bases in the middle. Germline CDR1 and CDR2: SGHTA and FQGNSA. The CDR3 loop reads CASSPGPDPGYEQYF. The CDR3 coding sequence is TGTGCCAGCAGCCCAGGACCCGACCCTGGCTACGAGCAGTACTTC.

On this clonotype: A much larger clone differs from this one at a single base, so this may be a read error. The chain has TRBV6-5 and TRBJ2-1; D gene unclear. Germline V gene lookup returns CDR1 MNHEY and CDR2 SVGAGI. The length of the CDR3 is 15 residues. DNA for the CDR3: TGTGCCTGCAGTCCCTTGCCCCCCTCCTACAATGAGCAGTTCTTC. As protein: CACSPLPPSYNEQFF.

This clonotype was counted many times. The gene calls are TRBV6-5 and TRBJ2-7; D tentatively reads TRBD1 or TRBD2 (5 bases each). V shed 0 bases and J shed 5 bases, with 11 bases lying between them. The CDR3 runs to 14 residues. CDR1 is MNHEY, CDR2 SVGAGI, per germline. The CDR3 DNA sequence: TGTGCCAGCAGTTACTCGGCAGGGCGGGACGAGCAGTACTTC. As protein: CASSYSAGRDEQYF.

This clonotype has a handful of counts. V usage is TRBV10-3 and J usage is TRBJ2-2, with 7 bases that match TRBD1. The CDR3 length is 16 residues. CDR1 is ENHRY and CDR2 is SYGVKD in the germline V gene. With V trimmed by 7 bases and J by 2 bases, 10 bases remained unmatched. The CDR3 loop is CAIKGGGQVNTGELFF. CDR3 nucleotides: TGTGCCATCAAAGGCGGAGGACAGGTCAACACCGGGGAGCTGTTTTTT.

In nucleotides, the CDR3 is TGTGCCATCAGTGCGGGCAGGGTAATTTTTCTGGCTAAAGTTTTCTTT. Protein sequence: CAISAGRVIFLAKVFF. The rearrangement uses TRBV10-3 and TRBJ1-1; TRBD1 is a possible D gene (5 bases). V lost 4 bases and J 13 bases, leaving 28 bases between the germline ends. Germline values: CDR1 ENHRY, CDR2 SYGVKD. The CDR3 has 16 residues.

The J gene is TRBJ2-7, the V gene TRBV7-9; no definite D call. The CDR3 loop spans 14 amino acids. Trimming shortened V by 1 base and J by 2 bases, and 9 bases separated the two germline ends. The V gene's germline CDR1 is SEHNR and CDR2 FQNEAQ (reference sequence). The CDR3 sequence: CASSLGQAAYEQYF. CDR3 coding DNA: TGTGCCAGCAGCTTAGGGCAGGCGGCCTACGAGCAGTACTTC.

The chain links TRBV20-1 to TRBJ1-2, with 10 nucleotides matching TRBD1. Germline V CDR1 and CDR2: DFQATT, SNEGSKA (reference sequence). The CDR3 is made up of 14 amino acids. Trimming removed 3 bases from V and 5 bases from J; junction bases left unmatched: 6. Here the CDR3 DNA reads TGCAGTGCTAGCCGGGACAGGGGACCTTATGGCTACACCTTC. This codes for CSASRDRGPYGYTF.

This clonotype was observed many times. The rearrangement joins TRBV9 to TRBJ1-6, with a weak D call TRBD1 (5 bases). Trimming left V 0 bases short and J 5 bases short, with 9 bases between. CDR1 and CDR2 from the germline V gene are SGDLS and YYNGEE. There are 15 residues in the CDR3. CDR3 in DNA: TGTGCCAGCAGCGTAGGGGGCGCTGATAATTCACCCCTCCACTTT. Translating gives CASSVGGADNSPLHF.

This clonotype occurred a few times. The chain joins TRBV11-2 to TRBJ2-7; the match to TRBD2 covers 9 bases. Germline assignment: CDR1 SGHAT and CDR2 FQNNGV. The CDR3 is 15 amino acids. V lost 4 bases and J lost 0; bases outside the gene matches: 4. CDR3 sequence: CASSSAGGSSYEQYF. In DNA form, the CDR3 reads TGTGCCAGCAGCTCGGCGGGGGGGTCCTCCTACGAGCAGTACTTC.

This clonotype was seen a handful of times. The chain joins TRBV29-1 to TRBJ2-7; a weak D match, TRBD2 (8 bases). V was trimmed by 5 bases and J by 2 bases, leaving 22 bases between them. In germline, CDR1 is SQVTM, CDR2 ANQGSEA. The CDR3 spans 16 residues. CDR3 region: CSVSRGRGANTYEQYF. The CDR3 DNA sequence: TGCAGCGTTTCAAGGGGGCGGGGGGCGAACACCTACGAGCAGTACTTC.

The J gene is TRBJ2-7, the V gene TRBV20-1, with TRBD1 as a possible D gene (6 bases). CDR1 and CDR2 from the germline V gene are DFQATT and SNEGSKA (reference sequence). CDR3 length: 12 residues. Trimming removed 2 bases at V and 4 bases at J, with 9 bases between. Here the CDR3 DNA reads TGCAGTGCTAGAAGGCAGGGGTACGAGCAGTACTTC. Translation: CSARRQGYEQYF.

This clonotype was observed a handful of times. One junction end does not reproduce the germline sequence, and a read error may be involved. The chain recombines TRBV7-7 with TRBJ2-5; D remains ambiguous. The CDR3 sequence is 16 residues long. Per germline, CDR1 SSHAT and CDR2 FNYEAQ (reference sequence). The CDR3 nucleotides read TGTGCTAGCAGCCCCGGCCGTGTGGGCTCACAAGAGACCCAGTACTTC. Translating it yields CASSPGRVGSQETQYF. Variable domain in full (rest from reference TRBV7-7 and TRBJ2-5): GAGVSQSPRYKVTKRGQDVTLRCDPISSHATLYWYQQALGQGPEFLTYFNYEAQPDKSGLPSDRFSAERPEGSISTLTIQRTEQRDSAMYRCASSPGRVGSQETQYFGPGTRLLVL.

This clonotype came up many times. The V gene is TRBV19, the J gene TRBJ1-5; 7 bases match TRBD1. Per the germline V gene, CDR1 is LNHDA and CDR2 is SQIVND (reference sequence). The CDR3 sequence is 16 residues long. The V and J ends lost 3 bases and 5 bases, in that order; junction bases with no gene match: 10. The CDR3 nucleotides are TGTGCCAGTAGTATTCAGAGGGGGCGCTCTGATCAGCCCCAGCATTTT. It codes for CASSIQRGRSDQPQHF. The variable domain in full, completed from reference TRBV19 and TRBJ1-5, reads DGGITQSPKYLFRKEGQNVTLSCEQNLNHDAMYWYRQDPGQGLRLIYYSQIVNDFQKGDIAEGYSVSREKKESFPLTVTSAQKNPTAFYLCASSIQRGRSDQPQHFGDGTRLSIL.

V usage is TRBV7-8 and J usage is TRBJ2-1; a possible D gene is TRBD1 (6 bases). CDR3 length equals 15 residues. Trimming left V 5 bases short and J 6 bases short, with 17 bases between. CDR1 is SGHVS and CDR2 is FQNEAQ in the germline V gene. The DNA of the CDR3 is TGTGCCAGCAGCGAACAGGGTATGGCCTCCAATGAGCAGTTCTTC. Translated: CASSEQGMASNEQFF.